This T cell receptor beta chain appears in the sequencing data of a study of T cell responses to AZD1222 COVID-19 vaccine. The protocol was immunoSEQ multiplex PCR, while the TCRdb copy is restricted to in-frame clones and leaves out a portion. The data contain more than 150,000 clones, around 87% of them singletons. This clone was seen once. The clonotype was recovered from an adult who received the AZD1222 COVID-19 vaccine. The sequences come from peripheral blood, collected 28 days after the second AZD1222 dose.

CDR3 sequence reads: CASSFPSLGESTDTQYF. CDR3 in DNA: TGCGCCAGCAGCTTCCCCTCTTTGGGGGAGAGCACAGATACGCAGTATTTT. This chain links TRBV5-1 with TRBJ2-3; D is possibly TRBD1 or TRBD2 (5 bases each). Germline V gives CDR1 SGHRS, CDR2 YFSETQ. V was trimmed by 2 bases and J by 0 bases, leaving 16 bases between them. The CDR3 covers 17 residues.